A single count supports the clone carrying this T cell receptor beta chain. Time point described: baseline pretreatment blood. Treatment noted: 15 Gy SBRT to primary tumor, nephrectomy 4 weeks later. Radiation-treated patients gave blood at baseline, week 2 and week 4. The data stem from a study of radiation and T cells in renal cell carcinoma. The V gene's germline CDR1 is SGHNT and CDR2 YENEEA. V was cut by 5 bases and J by 2 bases, with 5 bases left in between. This CDR3 spans 12 amino acids. Method: immunoSEQ multiplex PCR; TCRdb's copy keeps in-frame clones and lacks some. The sample yields about 160,000 clones, roughly 90% seen once.

The input for sequencing was blood, taken from a patient whose treatment included radiotherapy and nephrectomy. This chain connects TRBV11-3 to TRBJ2-3, with D uncertain. The sequence came from a woman aged 70 to 79 with renal cell carcinoma. The CDR3: CASSPNTDTQYF. DNA for the CDR3: TGTGCCAGCAGCCCAAACACAGATACGCAGTATTTT.